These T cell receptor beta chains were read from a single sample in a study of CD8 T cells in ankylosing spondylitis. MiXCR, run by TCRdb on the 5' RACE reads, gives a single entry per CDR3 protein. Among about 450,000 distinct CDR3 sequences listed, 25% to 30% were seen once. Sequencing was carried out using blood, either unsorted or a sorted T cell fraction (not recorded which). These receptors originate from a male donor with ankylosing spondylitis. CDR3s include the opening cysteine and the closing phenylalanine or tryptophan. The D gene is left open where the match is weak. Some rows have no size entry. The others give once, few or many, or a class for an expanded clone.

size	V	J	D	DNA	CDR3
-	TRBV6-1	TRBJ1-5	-	TGTGCCAGCAGCGAGTCTTGGAGGAACAATCAGCCCCAGCATTTT	CASSESWRNNQPQHF
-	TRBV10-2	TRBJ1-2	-	TGCGCCAGCAGTGAGTCAGGGAACTATGGCTACACCTTC	CASSESGNYGYTF
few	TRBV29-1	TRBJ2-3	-	TGCAGCGTTGAAACCCATCGTGCAGATACGCAGTATTTT	CSVETHRADTQYF
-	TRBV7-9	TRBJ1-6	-	TGTGCCAGCAGCGGTCAACCAGGGTCACCCCTCCACTTT	CASSGQPGSPLHF
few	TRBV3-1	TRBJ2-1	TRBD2	TGTGCCAGCAGCCCCAGTTTAGCGGGGGTTTACAATGAGCAGTTCTTC	CASSPSLAGVYNEQFF
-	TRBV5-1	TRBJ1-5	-	TGCGCCAGCAGCCAAGACAGGTTCAATCAGCCCCAGCATTTT	CASSQDRFNQPQHF
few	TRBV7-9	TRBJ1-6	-	TGTGCCAGCAGGGCGGTAGATTCACCCCTCCACTTT	CASRAVDSPLHF
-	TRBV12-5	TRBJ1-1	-	TGTGCTAGTGGTTTCGCAGGCACTGAAGCTTTCTTT	CASGFAGTEAFF
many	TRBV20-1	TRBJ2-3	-	TGCAGTGCTTACAGGACGCACACAGATACGCAGTATTTT	CSAYRTHTDTQYF
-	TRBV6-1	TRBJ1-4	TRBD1	TGTGCCAGCAGCGAGAATCGACAGGGGCTCCTTGAAAAACTGTTTTTT	CASSENRQGLLEKLFF
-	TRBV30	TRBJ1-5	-	TGTGCCTGGAGCCTCATTAGCAATCAGCCCCAGCATTTT	CAWSLISNQPQHF
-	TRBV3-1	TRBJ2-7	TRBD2	TGTGCCAGCAGACTAAGCGGAGCCCGGGAGGCTCTTGTCGAGCAGTACTTC	CASRLSGAREALVEQYF
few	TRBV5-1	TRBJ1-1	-	TGCGCCAGCAGCGACACATGGGGGGACTGGAACTTT	CASSDTWGDWNF
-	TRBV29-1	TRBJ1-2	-	TGCAGCGTTCGGGACGGCGTTTATGGCTACACCTTC	CSVRDGVYGYTF
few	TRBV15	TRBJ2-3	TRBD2	TGTGCCACCAGCAGTGGGACTAGCGGGAGTTTTAAAGATACGCAGTATTTT	CATSSGTSGSFKDTQYF
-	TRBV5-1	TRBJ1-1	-	TGCGCCAGCAGCTTGGGGACACTAGGGGTTGAAGCTTTCTTT	CASSLGTLGVEAFF
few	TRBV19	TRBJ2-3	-	TGTGCCAGTAGTGTGGGGGGCAGCGGGGGCACAGATACGCAGTATTTT	CASSVGGSGGTDTQYF
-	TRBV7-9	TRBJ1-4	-	TGTGCCAGCAGCTTAGCTACAGGTGAAAAACTGTTTTTT	CASSLATGEKLFF
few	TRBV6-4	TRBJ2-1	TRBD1	TGTGCCAGCAGTGACCCGGGACAGGGGTCGGGAAATGAGCAGTTCTTC	CASSDPGQGSGNEQFF
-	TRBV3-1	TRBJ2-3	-	TGTGCCAGCAGCTTCCGCAGCGGTTACAGTTTCACAGATACGCAGTATTTT	CASSFRSGYSFTDTQYF
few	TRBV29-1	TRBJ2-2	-	TGCAGCGTTGGGGGACTTGACACCGGGGAGCTGTTTTTT	CSVGGLDTGELFF
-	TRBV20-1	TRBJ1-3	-	TGCAGTGCTAGAGTCGTAGCGGTTGACACCATATATTTT	CSARVVAVDTIYF
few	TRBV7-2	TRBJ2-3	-	TGTGCCAGCAGCTTAGGCCTAAGGGGCACTGCAGATACGCAGTATTTT	CASSLGLRGTADTQYF
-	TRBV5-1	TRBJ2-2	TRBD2	TGCGCCAGCAGCACCGGACTAGCGAGAACCGGGGAGCTGTTTTTT	CASSTGLARTGELFF
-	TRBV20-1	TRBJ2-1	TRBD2	TGCAGTGCTAGAAGGGGGACTAGCGGGAGTCTTGATGAGCAGTTCTTC	CSARRGTSGSLDEQFF
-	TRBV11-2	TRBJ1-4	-	TGTGCCAGCAGCTTAGTTGACACAACGGGAAAACTGTTTTTT	CASSLVDTTGKLFF
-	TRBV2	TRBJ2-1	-	TGTGCCAGCAGTGGGGACCTCAATGAGCAGTTCTTC	CASSGDLNEQFF
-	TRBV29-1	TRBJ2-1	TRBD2	TGCAGCGTTGAGGTAGCGGGAGCGGGTGAGCAGTTCTTC	CSVEVAGAGEQFF
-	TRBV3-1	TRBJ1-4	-	TGTGCCAGCAGCCAAAGCATGGGGCATGAAAAACTGTTTTTT	CASSQSMGHEKLFF
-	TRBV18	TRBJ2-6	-	TGTGCCAGCTCACGCGGAGACTCTGGGGCCAACGTCCTGACTTTC	CASSRGDSGANVLTF
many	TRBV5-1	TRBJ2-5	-	TGCGCCAGCAGACTGACTCCGGGGACCCAAGAGACCCAGTACTTC	CASRLTPGTQETQYF
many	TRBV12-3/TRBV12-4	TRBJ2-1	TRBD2	TGTGCCAGCAGTCCTTCCGGGACTAGCGGCTCCTACAATGAGCAGTTCTTC	CASSPSGTSGSYNEQFF
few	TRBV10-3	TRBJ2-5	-	TGTGCCATCGGGGATGAGGACAAAGAGACCCAGTACTTC	CAIGDEDKETQYF
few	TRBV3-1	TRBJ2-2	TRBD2	TGTGCCAGCAGCCAGCAGGGAGGGACCGGGGAGCTGTTTTTT	CASSQQGGTGELFF
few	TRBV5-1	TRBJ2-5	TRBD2	TGCGCCAGCAGCCCGATGGGACTAGCGGGAGTCCGAGGAGAGACCCAGTACTTC	CASSPMGLAGVRGETQYF
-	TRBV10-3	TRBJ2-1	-	TGTGCCATCAGTGAATCGGGCAGGAAAGGGCCAAATGAGCAGTTCTTC	CAISESGRKGPNEQFF
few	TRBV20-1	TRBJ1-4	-	TGCAGTGCTTCCCGGGGCAATAATGAAAAACTGTTTTTT	CSASRGNNEKLFF
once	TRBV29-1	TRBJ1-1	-	TGCAGCGTGGGAAACATGAACACTGAAGCTTTCTTT	CSVGNMNTEAFF